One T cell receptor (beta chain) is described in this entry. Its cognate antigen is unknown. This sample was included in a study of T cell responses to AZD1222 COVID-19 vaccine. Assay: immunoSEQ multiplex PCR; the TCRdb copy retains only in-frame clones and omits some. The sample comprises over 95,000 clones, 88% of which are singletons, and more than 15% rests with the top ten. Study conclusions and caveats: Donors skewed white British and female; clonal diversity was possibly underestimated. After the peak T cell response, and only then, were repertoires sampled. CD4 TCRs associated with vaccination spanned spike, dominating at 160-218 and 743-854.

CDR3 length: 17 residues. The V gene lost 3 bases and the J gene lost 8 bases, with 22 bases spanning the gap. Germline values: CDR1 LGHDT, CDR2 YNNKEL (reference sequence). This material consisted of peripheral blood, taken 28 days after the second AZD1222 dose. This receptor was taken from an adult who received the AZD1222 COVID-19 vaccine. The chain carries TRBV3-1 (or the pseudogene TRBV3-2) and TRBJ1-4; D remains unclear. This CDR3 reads CASSHFKGAGLEEKLFF. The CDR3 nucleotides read TGTGCCAGCAGCCATTTTAAGGGCGCCGGGTTAGAAGAAAAACTGTTTTTT.